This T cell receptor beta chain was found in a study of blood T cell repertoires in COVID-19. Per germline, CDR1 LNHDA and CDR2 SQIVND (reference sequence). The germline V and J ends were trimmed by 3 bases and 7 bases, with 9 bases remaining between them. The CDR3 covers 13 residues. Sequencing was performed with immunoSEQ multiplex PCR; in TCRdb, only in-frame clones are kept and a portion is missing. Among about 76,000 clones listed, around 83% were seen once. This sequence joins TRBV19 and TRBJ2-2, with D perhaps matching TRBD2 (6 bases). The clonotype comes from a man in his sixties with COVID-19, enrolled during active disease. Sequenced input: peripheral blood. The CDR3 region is CASSMQEGGELFF. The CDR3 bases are TGTGCCAGTAGTATGCAGGAGGGCGGGGAGCTGTTTTTT.